This TCR beta chain was captured in a study of cytomegalovirus exposure and HLA in healthy donors. Findings and limits, study-wide: Cytomegalovirus status was reportedly diagnosed by the classifier with high specificity and sensitivity. Accurate prediction of HLA-A and HLA-B alleles (for most subjects) was reportedly achieved from TCR beta sequences.

Details on this clone: What it binds is not known.

Amplification used 60 Vbeta primers and 13 Jbeta primers. Sequenced by immunoSEQ multiplex PCR; TCRdb stores in-frame clones only, minus some. The sample has more than 90,000 clones, roughly 73% seen once. Germline V gene lookup returns CDR1 MNHNS and CDR2 SASEGT. This CDR3 region has 18 residues. After removal of 3 bases from V and 2 bases from J, the junction contained 13 bases not matched to a gene. Source material: PBMCs. This TCR was recovered from a woman in her twenties or thirties in good health and CMV-seronegative. This sequence joins TRBV6-1 and TRBJ1-5; TRBD1 aligns across 7 bases. The CDR3 coding sequence is TGTGCCAGCAGTGACAGACATCGTGAAGGGGGCGGCAATCAGCCCCAGCATTTT. It encodes CASSDRHREGGGNQPQHF.